Shown below are 10 T cell receptor beta chains from a single sample sequenced in a study of cytomegalovirus exposure and HLA in healthy donors. PCR amplification relied on 60 Vbeta primers (plus 13 Jbeta primers). Clones were sequenced by immunoSEQ multiplex PCR, and TCRdb holds only the in-frame ones, with some missing. The table records some 110,000 clones, roughly 80% of them present only once. The sequenced material came from PBMCs. Source of these receptors: a woman aged 40 to 49 in good health and CMV-seropositive.

The chain combines TRBV14 with TRBJ1-4; 8 nucleotides agree with TRBD1. Unmatched junction bases numbered 9, after V lost 5 bases and J lost 7 bases. Germline V gives CDR1 SGHDN, CDR2 FVKESK. This CDR3 has 15 residues. The CDR3 protein is CASSSWTGPSEKLFF. CDR3 DNA sequence: TGTGCCAGCAGCTCGTGGACAGGGCCAAGTGAAAAACTGTTTTTT.

The chain uses TRBV5-6 and TRBJ2-7; a possible D gene is TRBD2 (6 bases). V lost 0 bases and J lost 3, with 13 bases in between. This CDR3 spans 15 amino acids. Germline V lookup: CDR1 SGHDT, CDR2 YYEEEE. This chain's CDR3 is CASSLGLVGYYEQYF. CDR3 nucleotide sequence: TGTGCCAGCAGCTTGGGACTAGTCGGATACTACGAGCAGTACTTC.

V and J are TRBV6-5 and TRBJ2-1; perhaps TRBD2 as D (5 bases). This CDR3 comprises 16 residues. Trimming stripped 2 bases from V and 6 bases from J, with 17 bases between. Germline V lookup: CDR1 MNHEY, CDR2 SVGAGI. CDR3 sequence (DNA): TGTGCCAGCAGTTACGGCCGGGGAGCCGACCCCAATGAGCAGTTCTTC. It codes for CASSYGRGADPNEQFF.

The V call is TRBV19, the J call TRBJ2-1; the D gene is possibly TRBD2 (5 bases). This CDR3 is built from 17 residues. Germline V lookup: CDR1 LNHDA, CDR2 SQIVND (reference sequence). Between the trimmed V and J ends, which lost 6 bases and 1 base, there was a span of 19 bases. The CDR3 reads CASSPGFLTGSYNEQFF. In DNA, the CDR3 is TGTGCCAGTAGCCCGGGATTTTTGACCGGGTCCTACAATGAGCAGTTCTTC.

The J gene is TRBJ2-3, the V gene TRBV5-4; tentative D call: TRBD2 (5 bases). V was pared by 0 bases and J by 2 bases, with 19 bases between. The CDR3 is 18 amino acids. Germline assignment: CDR1 SGHNT and CDR2 YYREEE (reference sequence). CDR3 residues: CASSLVGLYSHLTDTQYF. In nucleotides, the CDR3 is TGTGCCAGCAGCTTGGTCGGACTTTACTCACATCTCACAGATACGCAGTATTTT.

This chain uses TRBV2 with TRBJ1-1; TRBD1 matches 7 bases. Looked up from germline, CDR1 is SNHLY and CDR2 is FYNNEI. Trimming cost V 4 bases and J 1 base; bases outside gene matches: 3. The CDR3 consists of 14 residues. CDR3 sequence: CASSAGQPNTEAFF. DNA of the CDR3: TGTGCCAGCAGTGCGGGACAGCCGAACACTGAAGCTTTCTTT.

The chain uses TRBV6-1 and TRBJ2-6; TRBD1 is a possible D gene (6 bases). The CDR3 spans 17 residues. V gave up 4 bases and J gave up 0 bases, with 13 bases separating them. Germline V CDR1 and CDR2: MNHNS, SASEGT. The CDR3 here is CASSGRTVTSGANVLTF. CDR3 DNA sequence: TGTGCCAGCAGTGGACGGACAGTCACCTCTGGGGCCAACGTCCTGACTTTC.

CDR3 nucleotide sequence: TGTGCCAGCAGTTTAATCATCGGTGATCCCCAGCATTTT. This codes for CASSLIIGDPQHF. This sequence joins TRBV27 and TRBJ1-5; D ambiguous. The CDR3 extends over 13 amino acids. Trimming took off 2 bases at V and 10 bases at J, with 12 bases between the two ends. From germline, CDR1 is MNHEY and CDR2 SMNVEV (reference sequence).

The chain joins TRBV7-8 to TRBJ2-6; no clear D. Germline loops: CDR1 SGHVS, CDR2 FQNEAQ. V lost 2 bases and J 0 bases, leaving 8 bases between the germline ends. The CDR3 consists of 16 residues. CDR3 in amino acids: CASSLFAASGANVLTF. CDR3 sequence (DNA): TGTGCCAGCAGCTTATTCGCGGCCTCTGGGGCCAACGTCCTGACTTTC.

The chain recombines TRBV2 with TRBJ2-2; TRBD1 aligns across 11 bases. V lost 6 bases to trimming and J lost 4 bases; unmatched junction nucleotides: 4. The CDR3 sequence is 15 residues long. Germline values: CDR1 SNHLY, CDR2 FYNNEI. The DNA for the CDR3 is TGTGCCAGCAGGGCGGGACAGGGGGTCACCGGGGAGCTGTTTTTT. Residues: CASRAGQGVTGELFF.